The present entry profiles one T cell receptor beta chain with its context. No antigen is known for it. The data derive from a study of cytomegalovirus exposure and HLA in healthy donors. Study-level background: The platform used for the approximately 130 validation repertoires matched that of the roughly 720 first-cohort repertoires, a later analysis reported.

Generated by immunoSEQ multiplex PCR, the TCRdb table keeps only in-frame clones and is missing some. Among around 180,000 clones listed, approximately 84% were seen once. Findings of the study overall: It was confirmed in vitro that three of the CMV-associated chains were specific for CMV antigens. Most sequenced TCRs were rare (though some public TCRs occurred in many donors). The classifier reportedly diagnosed cytomegalovirus status with high specificity and sensitivity.

The ends lost 5 bases at V and 2 bases at J; junction bases unmatched: 4. CDR3 length: 15 residues. Germline loops: CDR1 SGHTA, CDR2 FQGNSA. Sequencing was done on a sample of PBMCs. The source of this sequence is a man younger than 35 in good health and CMV-seropositive. The J gene is TRBJ2-7, the V gene TRBV7-2, with 12 positions matching TRBD2. As DNA, the CDR3 is TGTGCCAGCAGCGCCGGACTAGCGGGGCCCTACGAGCAGTACTTC. Residues: CASSAGLAGPYEQYF.